Below, 24 T cell receptor beta chains from the same sample are listed, as sequenced in a study of technical replicates of blood from a handful of donors. TCRdb's copy holds only in-frame clones and misses some; the assay was immunoSEQ multiplex PCR. Among about 59,000 clones listed, 86% were seen once. Source material: PBMCs. The source of these receptors is a human donor in good health. Some clones in this sample may be carry-over from other donors' samples.

This chain joins TRBV6-5 and TRBJ2-3; no definite D call. Germline values: CDR1 MNHEY, CDR2 SVGAGI. V was trimmed by 6 bases and J by 7 bases, leaving 8 bases between them. The CDR3 is 11 amino acids. The CDR3 region has the DNA TGTGCCAGCAGCTCCCTAAATACGCAGTATTTT. It yields the protein CASSSLNTQYF.

The chain uses TRBV7-2 and TRBJ2-7; D not resolved. The V gene lost 1 base and the J gene lost 3 bases, with 13 bases spanning the gap. This CDR3 is built from 15 residues. The V gene's germline CDR1 is SGHTA and CDR2 FQGNSA. The CDR3 protein is CASSLVAQSDYEQYF. The CDR3 nucleotides read TGTGCCAGCAGCTTAGTCGCACAGTCGGACTACGAGCAGTACTTC. Combining the CDR3 with reference TRBV7-2 and TRBJ2-7 gives the whole variable domain GAGVSQSPSNKVTEKGKDVELRCDPISGHTALYWYRQSLGQGLEFLIYFQGNSAPDKSGLPSDRFSAERTGGSVSTLTIQRTQQEDSAVYLCASSLVAQSDYEQYFGPGTRLTVT.

The J gene is TRBJ2-1, the V gene TRBV5-4, with 7 bases fitting TRBD2. V lost 0 bases, J lost 8 bases, and 11 bases stayed unmatched. Per germline, CDR1 SGHNT and CDR2 YYREEE (reference sequence). The CDR3 totals 16 residues. CDR3 sequence (DNA): TGTGCCAGCAGCTTGGGGAGGGCGGGAGTTGTGTATGAGCAGTTCTTC. Translation: CASSLGRAGVVYEQFF.

This chain joins TRBV7-9 and TRBJ2-6, with 10 bases aligning to TRBD1. Germline V gives CDR1 SEHNR, CDR2 FQNEAQ (reference sequence). This CDR3 is built from 18 residues. Trimming took 5 bases from V and 1 from J; bases not matched to a gene: 8. DNA of the CDR3: TGTGCCAGCAGCCCGGGACAGGGGCCCCGGTCTGGGGCCAACGTCCTGACTTTC. It specifies CASSPGQGPRSGANVLTF. Using reference TRBV7-9 and TRBJ2-6 for the parts outside the CDR3, the full variable domain is DTGVSQNPRHKITKRGQNVTFRCDPISEHNRLYWYRQTLGQGPEFLTYFQNEAQLEKSRLLSDRFSAERPKGSFSTLEIQRTEQGDSAMYLCASSPGQGPRSGANVLTFGAGSRLTVL.

The V and J genes are TRBV7-3 and TRBJ2-1; 12 bases align to TRBD2. Germline V gene data show CDR1 as SGHTA and CDR2 as FQGTGA. V trimming: 4 bases; J trimming: 7 bases; junction bases outside the gene matches: 8. This CDR3 is built from 16 residues. CDR3 nucleotide sequence: TGTGCCAGCAGCTCAAAGACTAGCGGGAGTAGGAATGAGCAGTTCTTC. Its protein is CASSSKTSGSRNEQFF.

The rearrangement joins TRBV30 to TRBJ2-1; 11 nucleotides line up with TRBD2. The CDR3 consists of 15 residues. Germline CDR1 is GTSNPN and CDR2 is SVGIG (reference sequence). J gave up 8 bases and V 3 bases, and 9 bases lay outside the gene matches. CDR3 DNA: TGTGCCTGGAGGATTGGGCTAGCGGGAGGCGATGAGCAGTTCTTC. Amino acids: CAWRIGLAGGDEQFF.

The CDR3 loop reads CASSLVPGLTSGANVLTF. DNA of the CDR3: TGCGCCAGCAGCTTGGTTCCGGGTCTTACCTCTGGGGCCAACGTCCTGACTTTC. The chain is built from TRBV5-1 and TRBJ2-6, with D unresolved. V was clipped by 0 bases and J by 0 bases, with 13 bases between them. The CDR3 is 18 amino acids. CDR1 SGHRS and CDR2 YFSETQ come from the germline V gene.

This rearrangement joins TRBV4-2 to TRBJ2-3, with 8 bases that match TRBD2. With V trimmed by 6 bases and J by 2 bases, 7 bases remained unmatched. CDR1 LGHNA and CDR2 YNFKEQ come from the germline V gene. This CDR3 contains 15 residues. In nucleotides, the CDR3 is TGTGCCAGCAGAAAGGGACTAGAGCACACAGATACGCAGTATTTT. Encoded protein: CASRKGLEHTDTQYF.

The CDR3 loop is CASSPAPGQGYGYTF. The CDR3 bases are TGTGCCAGCAGCCCAGCCCCGGGACAGGGGTATGGCTACACCTTC. The gene calls are TRBV5-6 and TRBJ1-2; TRBD1 aligns across 10 bases. V dropped 4 bases and J dropped 5; count of bases not matched to a gene: 8. The V gene's germline CDR1 is SGHDT and CDR2 YYEEEE. The CDR3 runs to 15 residues. Variable domain in full (rest from reference TRBV5-6 and TRBJ1-2): DAGVTQSPTHLIKTRGQQVTLRCSPKSGHDTVSWYQQALGQGPQFIFQYYEEEERQRGNFPDRFSGHQFPNYSSELNVNALLLGDSALYLCASSPAPGQGYGYTFGSGTRLTVV.

The V gene is TRBV5-1, the J gene TRBJ2-7; tentative D call: TRBD2 (5 bases). V shed 4 bases and J shed 5 bases, with 25 bases lying between them. This CDR3 is built from 17 residues. Germline loops: CDR1 SGHRS, CDR2 YFSETQ. The CDR3 loop is CASSARVRFGAVDEQYF. In DNA, the CDR3 is TGCGCCAGCAGCGCGAGGGTACGTTTCGGAGCCGTCGACGAGCAGTACTTC. The entire variable domain, with the rest obtained from reference TRBV5-1 and TRBJ2-7, is as follows: KAGVTQTPRYLIKTRGQQVTLSCSPISGHRSVSWYQQTPGQGLQFLFEYFSETQRNKGNFPGRFSGRQFSNSRSEMNVSTLELGDSALYLCASSARVRFGAVDEQYFGPGTRLTVT.

This chain links TRBV19 with TRBJ2-2, with 9 bases that match TRBD2. Germline CDR1 and CDR2: LNHDA and SQIVND (reference sequence). This CDR3 has 13 residues. With V trimmed by 9 bases and J by 3 bases, 2 bases remained unmatched. The CDR3 loop reads CASRLADTGELFF. The CDR3 coding sequence is TGTGCCAGCCGACTAGCGGACACCGGGGAGCTGTTTTTT. Complete variable domain (other parts from reference TRBV19 and TRBJ2-2): DGGITQSPKYLFRKEGQNVTLSCEQNLNHDAMYWYRQDPGQGLRLIYYSQIVNDFQKGDIAEGYSVSREKKESFPLTVTSAQKNPTAFYLCASRLADTGELFFGEGSRLTVL.

The chain carries TRBV18 and TRBJ1-1; 7 bases map to TRBD1. The J segment lost 1 base and the V segment lost 3 bases, leaving 2 bases of the junction unmatched. The V gene's germline CDR1 is KGHSH and CDR2 LQKENI. The CDR3 is 14 residues long. CDR3 in DNA: TGTGCCAGCTCACCCTGGACAGGGAACACTGAAGCTTTCTTT. Protein: CASSPWTGNTEAFF.

The rearrangement links TRBV11-2 to TRBJ2-7, with D possibly being TRBD2 (6 bases). This CDR3 has 14 residues. Germline CDR1 SGHAT, CDR2 FQNNGV. Trimming left V 1 base short and J 4 bases short, with 11 bases between. CDR3 coding DNA: TGTGCCAGCAGCTTAGCGGGAGAGGCGTACGAGCAGTACTTC. Translating it yields CASSLAGEAYEQYF.

This clone is a singleton in its sample. This rearrangement joins TRBV14 to TRBJ2-1, with 10 bases lining up with TRBD2. The germline gives CDR1 SGHDN, CDR2 FVKESK. This CDR3 is built from 15 residues. The V and J ends lost 4 bases and 6 bases, in that order; junction bases with no gene match: 6. CDR3 bases: TGTGCCAGCAGCCCCACTAGCGGGAATGCCAATGAGCAGTTCTTC. Amino acid sequence: CASSPTSGNANEQFF.

V is TRBV5-1 and J is TRBJ1-2; tentatively, D is TRBD1 (6 bases). This CDR3 region has 13 residues. Germline V lookup: CDR1 SGHRS, CDR2 YFSETQ. Trimming took off 0 bases at V and 5 bases at J, with 8 bases between the two ends. CDR3 sequence (DNA): TGCGCCAGCAGCTTGGAGGGGGGGTATGGCTACACCTTC. The encoded protein is CASSLEGGYGYTF.

The gene calls are TRBV30 and TRBJ1-6; 9 bases line up with TRBD1. This CDR3 comprises 12 residues. The V and J ends lost 7 bases and 10 bases, in that order; junction bases with no gene match: 5. Germline lookup yields CDR1 GTSNPN and CDR2 SVGIG (reference sequence). The CDR3 sequence is CAFTGGLSPLHF. CDR3 nucleotide sequence: TGTGCCTTTACAGGGGGCCTCTCACCCCTCCACTTT.

This chain uses TRBV12-5 with TRBJ2-7; D perhaps matches TRBD1 (6 bases). Germline CDR1 LGHNT, CDR2 FRNRAP. CDR3 size: 12 residues. With 2 bases removed from V and 7 bases from J, the gap between germline ends came to 9 bases. The CDR3 is CASGLLQGEQYF. CDR3 coding DNA: TGTGCTAGTGGTTTGTTGCAGGGGGAGCAGTACTTC.

The chain joins TRBV4-1 to TRBJ2-7; 12 bases map to TRBD2. The germline CDR1 and CDR2 sequences are MGHRA and YSYEKL. V shed 4 bases and J 5 bases; nucleotides not matched to a gene: 6. CDR3 length equals 15 residues. The CDR3 loop reads CASSLRTSGADEQYF. The CDR3 nucleotides read TGCGCCAGCAGCCTCCGGACTAGCGGGGCCGACGAGCAGTACTTC.

The DNA of the CDR3 is TGTGCCAGCAGCCTGAACAGTGCTGAAGCTTTCTTT. Translated: CASSLNSAEAFF. The V call is TRBV14, the J call TRBJ1-1; no definite D call. Deletions cut 4 bases from V and 6 bases from J, with 9 bases between. CDR3 length equals 12 residues. CDR1 SGHDN and CDR2 FVKESK come from the germline V gene.

The chain carries TRBV5-6 and TRBJ1-4, with 8 bases lining up with TRBD1. J was trimmed by 3 bases and V by 4 bases; bases with no gene match: 5. Germline V gene lookup returns CDR1 SGHDT and CDR2 YYEEEE. This CDR3 comprises 15 residues. This CDR3 is CASSPGQAANEKLFF. The CDR3 coding sequence is TGTGCCAGCAGCCCGGGACAGGCGGCTAATGAAAAACTGTTTTTT.

The J gene is TRBJ2-7, the V gene TRBV7-9, with TRBD2 identical over 8 bases. Germline V gives CDR1 SEHNR, CDR2 FQNEAQ (reference sequence). The V gene end was trimmed by 4 bases and the J gene end by 2 bases; junction bases not matched to a gene: 1. CDR3 length: 13 amino acids. The CDR3: CASSSGRAYEQYF. The CDR3 region has the DNA TGTGCCAGCAGCTCCGGGAGGGCCTACGAGCAGTACTTC. Supplemented by reference TRBV7-9 and TRBJ2-7, the full variable domain reads DTGVSQNPRHKITKRGQNVTFRCDPISEHNRLYWYRQTLGQGPEFLTYFQNEAQLEKSRLLSDRFSAERPKGSFSTLEIQRTEQGDSAMYLCASSSGRAYEQYFGPGTRLTVT.

The chain uses TRBV6-5 and TRBJ1-1; D might be TRBD1 (6 bases). Germline V gives CDR1 MNHEY, CDR2 SVGAGI. V shed 7 bases and J shed 4 bases, with 16 bases lying between them. The CDR3 has 14 amino acids. CDR3 amino acids: CASNAGALGTEAFF. Written as DNA, the CDR3 is TGTGCCAGCAACGCAGGGGCTTTGGGCACTGAAGCTTTCTTT.

This sequence joins TRBV14 and TRBJ1-6; TRBD1 matches at 9 bases. Trimming at V came to 1 base and at J to 9 bases, leaving 7 bases not matched to a gene. Germline V CDR1 and CDR2: SGHDN, FVKESK. CDR3 size: 16 residues. CDR3 residues: CASSQATGGGVSPLHF. In DNA, the CDR3 is TGTGCCAGCAGCCAAGCGACAGGGGGTGGGGTTTCACCCCTCCACTTT.

The rearrangement joins TRBV15 to TRBJ2-1, with a weak D call TRBD1 (5 bases). Germline assignment: CDR1 LNHNV and CDR2 YYDKDF (reference sequence). This CDR3 is 15 amino acids long. V gave up 0 bases and J gave up 5 bases, with 11 bases separating them. CDR3 in amino acids: CATSRDRQGHNEQFF. The CDR3 nucleotides are TGTGCCACCAGCAGAGATCGGCAGGGCCACAATGAGCAGTTCTTC.